The T cell receptor beta chain described here comes from a study of T-cell reconstitution after alpha-beta-depleted transplantation in children. TCRbeta library preparation incorporated unique molecular identifiers. TCRdb reprocessed the PCR reads with MiXCR, giving one entry per CDR3 protein. The sample includes over 200,000 distinct CDR3 sequences, about a tenth of them seen just once. V lost 5 bases and J lost 10, with 18 bases in between. This CDR3 spans 14 amino acids. Per the germline V gene, CDR1 is SEHNR and CDR2 is FQNEAQ (reference sequence). The chain has TRBV7-9 and TRBJ2-1; D ambiguous. Sequencing was performed on PBMCs from the stem cell graft donor, taken from the stem cell graft. The receptor was derived from a human donor who donated a stem cell graft to a child with acute lymphoblastic leukemia. The CDR3 DNA reads as TGTGCCAGCAGCCCCCCCCCGACGGTGGAGGAGCAGTTCTTC. This translates into CASSPPPTVEEQFF.